This T cell receptor (beta chain) was observed in a study of cytomegalovirus exposure and HLA in healthy donors. On the study more broadly: It was reported in a later analysis that the approximately 120 validation repertoires used the same platform as the 550 to 850 first-cohort repertoires.

The CDR3 totals 17 residues. Between the trimmed V and J ends, which lost 3 bases and 1 base, there was a span of 17 bases. Germline-derived CDR1 and CDR2 are SGHAT and FQNNGV. Profiling relied on immunoSEQ multiplex PCR, and the TCRdb table lists in-frame clones only, not all of them. The table lists under 200,000 clones, about 86% of them singletons, with approximately 2% in the top ten. The sample comprised PBMCs. The V gene is TRBV11-2, the J gene TRBJ2-3; D perhaps matches TRBD1 (7 bases). This receptor was taken from a woman aged 18-29 years in good health and CMV-seronegative. Here the CDR3 DNA reads TGTGCCAGCAGCTTCCCCAGGGGGACTTCCCGCACAGATACGCAGTATTTT. This gives the protein CASSFPRGTSRTDTQYF. Complete variable domain (other parts from reference TRBV11-2 and TRBJ2-3): EAGVAQSPRYKIIEKRQSVAFWCNPISGHATLYWYQQILGQGPKLLIQFQNNGVVDDSQLPKDRFSAERLKGVDSTLKIQPAKLEDSAVYLCASSFPRGTSRTDTQYFGPGTRLTVL.